This is a list of T cell receptor beta chains from one sample in a study of blood T cell repertoires in COVID-19. Measured with immunoSEQ multiplex PCR; TCRdb has only the in-frame clones, and not every one. The sample carries about 140,000 clones, roughly 80% recorded once. Sequenced sample: PBMCs or T cells enriched from blood (not recorded which). These receptors all stem from a man in his forties with acute COVID-19. CDR3s include the opening cysteine and the closing phenylalanine or tryptophan. A D gene is named only where the DNA matches it firmly.

cdr3_length: 18; d_call: TRBD2; v_call: TRBV7-2; cdr3_aa: CASSFAGGGLAGGYEQYF
cdr3_length: 16; d_call: TRBD1; v_call: TRBV5-6; cdr3_aa: CASSLGTGVHFYGYTF
cdr3_length: 13; d_call: TRBD1; v_call: TRBV19; cdr3_aa: CASSTGTARPQHF
cdr3_length: 16; d_call: NA; v_call: TRBV7-9; cdr3_aa: CASSLGSGQRYSPLHF
cdr3_length: 14; d_call: NA; v_call: TRBV19; cdr3_aa: CASSIGKAGTEAFF
cdr3_length: 11; d_call: NA; v_call: TRBV20-1; cdr3_aa: CSATTQMGYTF
cdr3_length: 12; d_call: NA; v_call: TRBV29-1; cdr3_aa: CSVVAGRETQYF
cdr3_length: 14; d_call: TRBD1; v_call: TRBV19; cdr3_aa: CASSTDREDEKLFF
cdr3_length: 14; d_call: TRBD1; v_call: TRBV27; cdr3_aa: CATTGTGGYNEQFF
cdr3_length: 14; d_call: TRBD1; v_call: TRBV30; cdr3_aa: CAWSVQGGTDTQYF
cdr3_length: 15; d_call: TRBD2; v_call: TRBV28; cdr3_aa: CASSPLGGDLGEQFF
cdr3_length: 11; d_call: NA; v_call: TRBV5-1; cdr3_aa: CASRLDSLTTF
cdr3_length: 13; d_call: NA; v_call: TRBV7-9; cdr3_aa: CASSLDNRPEQYF
cdr3_length: 17; d_call: TRBD2; v_call: TRBV4-3; cdr3_aa: CASSPETSGISYNEQFF
cdr3_length: 15; d_call: NA; v_call: TRBV5-6; cdr3_aa: CASSLDRIFVHEQFF
cdr3_length: 18; d_call: TRBD2; v_call: TRBV7-9; cdr3_aa: CASSLYDSGDFSYNEQFF
cdr3_length: 15; d_call: TRBD1; v_call: TRBV3-1/TRBV3-2; cdr3_aa: CASSQDVTGAYEQYF
cdr3_length: 18; d_call: TRBD2; v_call: TRBV5-8; cdr3_aa: CASSIGGSGGSYADTQYF
cdr3_length: 13; d_call: NA; v_call: TRBV4-3; cdr3_aa: CASSQGQNNGYTF
cdr3_length: 13; d_call: NA; v_call: TRBV11-2; cdr3_aa: CASSLAPNTEAFF
cdr3_length: 15; d_call: TRBD1; v_call: TRBV28; cdr3_aa: CASSGLGQGGTEAFF
cdr3_length: 15; d_call: NA; v_call: TRBV30; cdr3_aa: CAWSPGQFFNEKLFF
cdr3_length: 15; d_call: NA; v_call: TRBV9; cdr3_aa: CASSVSGEFHQPQHF
cdr3_length: 12; d_call: TRBD1; v_call: TRBV2; cdr3_aa: CAGGQLNTEAFF
cdr3_length: 16; d_call: TRBD1; v_call: TRBV3-1/TRBV3-2; cdr3_aa: CASSQDWAGGRETQYF
cdr3_length: 16; d_call: NA; v_call: TRBV2; cdr3_aa: CASSHNPTGAGNTIYF
cdr3_length: 16; d_call: NA; v_call: TRBV27; cdr3_aa: CASSVAGGDDNQPQHF
cdr3_length: 13; d_call: NA; v_call: TRBV19; cdr3_aa: CASSPLQDTEAFF
cdr3_length: 15; d_call: TRBD1; v_call: TRBV5-4; cdr3_aa: CASSAQGAGNTEAFF
cdr3_length: 13; d_call: NA; v_call: TRBV27; cdr3_aa: CASTPGFGEKLFF
cdr3_length: 14; d_call: TRBD1; v_call: TRBV7-9; cdr3_aa: CASKIQGGTDTQYF
cdr3_length: 14; d_call: NA; v_call: TRBV2; cdr3_aa: CASSALVSGNTIYF
cdr3_length: 15; d_call: NA; v_call: TRBV19; cdr3_aa: CASSTRDTSNYGYTF
cdr3_length: 14; d_call: NA; v_call: TRBV7-9; cdr3_aa: CASSRTEETGELFF
cdr3_length: 18; d_call: TRBD1; v_call: TRBV7-2; cdr3_aa: CASSPAGTGGGRLGGYTF
cdr3_length: 15; d_call: NA; v_call: TRBV6-5; cdr3_aa: CASSLVAGANQPQHF
cdr3_length: 15; d_call: NA; v_call: TRBV7-9; cdr3_aa: CASIHSRLSNTEAFF
cdr3_length: 15; d_call: TRBD2; v_call: TRBV7-6; cdr3_aa: CASSFFREDTDTQYF
cdr3_length: 14; d_call: NA; v_call: TRBV2; cdr3_aa: CAGHSRPGQGEQFF
cdr3_length: 16; d_call: TRBD1; v_call: TRBV6-6; cdr3_aa: CASSYSDRGYYNEQFF
cdr3_length: 12; d_call: NA; v_call: TRBV11-2; cdr3_aa: CASSLYTGELFF
cdr3_length: 14; d_call: TRBD1; v_call: TRBV24-1; cdr3_aa: CATSDMDREETQYF
cdr3_length: 15; d_call: NA; v_call: TRBV7-2; cdr3_aa: CASSLQVRGDTEAFF
cdr3_length: 14; d_call: TRBD1; v_call: TRBV10-1; cdr3_aa: CASSARTGSYEQYF
cdr3_length: 14; d_call: NA; v_call: TRBV13; cdr3_aa: CASSLGQGGSPLHF
cdr3_length: 15; d_call: NA; v_call: TRBV4-3; cdr3_aa: CASSQGRVGNQPQHF
cdr3_length: 16; d_call: NA; v_call: TRBV11-2; cdr3_aa: CASSLVGSGGDEKLFF
cdr3_length: 13; d_call: NA; v_call: TRBV10-3; cdr3_aa: CAISDQRSAGYTF
cdr3_length: 17; d_call: NA; v_call: TRBV4-1; cdr3_aa: CASSQLGGGAYNSPLHF